A selection of T cell receptor beta chains follows, all from one sample in a study of cytomegalovirus exposure and HLA in healthy donors. Profiled with immunoSEQ multiplex PCR; TCRdb holds only in-frame clones, not every one. Its clone listing holds 190,000 or so clones. Sequencing was done on a sample of PBMCs. These receptors came from a boy aged 10-17 years in good health and CMV-seronegative. Both conserved end residues are part of each CDR3. The D gene is left open where the match is weak.

TRBJ1-1 | TRBV11-2 | TRBD1 | CASSRRTGEVNTEAFF | TGTGCCAGCAGCAGAAGGACAGGGGAGGTGAACACTGAAGCTTTCTTT
TRBJ1-1 | TRBV2 | TRBD1 | CASGSLFGQGDTEAFF | TGTGCCAGCGGATCACTCTTCGGCCAGGGGGACACTGAAGCTTTCTTT
TRBJ1-4 | TRBV5-1 | . | CASSFSGEDEKLFF | TGCGCCAGCAGCTTTAGCGGGGAAGATGAAAAACTGTTTTTT
TRBJ1-1 | TRBV5-6 | . | CASSLVSTEAFF | TGTGCCAGCAGCTTGGTGTCTACTGAAGCTTTCTTT
TRBJ1-2 | TRBV18 | . | CASSLERANYGYTF | TGTGCCAGCTCACTTGAGAGAGCTAACTATGGCTACACCTTC
TRBJ1-2 | TRBV6-1 | . | CASRERTGDGYTF | TGTGCCAGCAGAGAAAGGACGGGAGATGGCTACACCTTC
TRBJ1-5 | TRBV4-1 | . | CASSQDWRLNYTDTHQPQHF | TGCGCCAGCAGCCAAGATTGGCGTTTGAACTATACCGATACCCATCAGCCCCAGCATTTT
TRBJ1-5 | TRBV5-6 | . | CASSRTGPFPAEEFF | TGTGCCAGCAGCCGTACCGGGCCATTCCCCGCGGAGGAATTTTTT
TRBJ2-1 | TRBV5-4 | TRBD2 | CASSGGLAGGPEVVQFF | TGTGCCAGCAGCGGGGGACTAGCGGGGGGGCCGGAGGTTGTGCAGTTCTTC
TRBJ1-1 | TRBV4-1 | . | CASSLGPGTEAFF | TGCGCCAGCAGCCTAGGACCGGGGACTGAAGCTTTCTTT